These 21 T cell receptor beta chains were sequenced from one sample in a study of human T cells and chemical hapten exposure. Regarding time point: patch test 1, 2 weeks after DPC sensitization. The treatment: therapeutic diphenylcyclopropenone sensitization with weekly scalp DPC. Each CDR3 protein gets one entry after TCRdb re-called the RACE reads with MiXCR. The sample has about 80,000 distinct CDR3 sequences; about a tenth are singletons. Here the sequenced sample was whole blood, taken in connection with sensitization to the hapten diphenylcyclopropenone (DPC). These receptors all come from a woman in her forties or fifties with alopecia areata. Some clones in this sample may be carry-over from other donors' samples.

This clonotype has more than one count but fewer than ten. This chain links TRBV5-5 with TRBJ1-2; D ambiguous. V was cut by 0 bases and J by 3 bases, with 12 bases left in between. The germline CDR1 and CDR2 sequences are SGHKS and YYEKEE (reference sequence). CDR3 length equals 15 residues. CDR3 sequence (DNA): TGTGCCAGCAGCTTGGTGATGACAAACTACTATGGCTACACCTTC. Residues: CASSLVMTNYYGYTF.

A few counts support this clonotype. The gene calls are TRBV4-1 and TRBJ2-1, with D unclear. CDR3 size: 14 residues. Per germline, CDR1 MGHRA and CDR2 YSYEKL. Trimming took 5 bases from V and 9 from J, leaving 17 bases between them. CDR3: CASSSQRRRGEQFF. The CDR3 DNA reads TGCGCCAGCAGCTCTCAACGCCGACGCGGTGAGCAGTTCTTC.

This clonotype was counted a few times. V usage is TRBV14 and J usage is TRBJ1-1, with a tentative D call TRBD1 (6 bases). Trimming left V 2 bases short and J 6 bases short, with 16 bases between. The CDR3 extends over 15 amino acids. Germline V gene sequence: CDR1 SGHDN, CDR2 FVKESK. CDR3 DNA sequence: TGTGCCAGCAGCCAACAACCAGGGGCGTTCGCTGAAGCTTTCTTT. Translated: CASSQQPGAFAEAFF.

In its sample, this clonotype was seen many times. V and J are TRBV25-1 and TRBJ2-7, with a tentative D call TRBD1 (6 bases). The V end was cut by 2 bases, the J end by 6 bases, with 14 bases between. The CDR3 runs 14 residues. CDR1 MGHDK and CDR2 SYGVNS come from the germline V gene. The CDR3 sequence is CASSEQGIGPEQYF. CDR3 in DNA: TGTGCCAGCAGTGAACAGGGGATCGGTCCCGAGCAGTACTTC.

V gene TRBV20-1 combines with J gene TRBJ1-1, with a tentative D call TRBD1 (6 bases). Trimming removed 2 bases from V and 8 bases from J, with 15 bases in between. In germline, CDR1 is DFQATT, CDR2 SNEGSKA (reference sequence). The length of the CDR3 is 13 residues. CDR3 region: CSARSPWGTEAFF. DNA of the CDR3: TGCAGTGCTAGATCCCCATGGGGGACAGAAGCTTTCTTT.

This clonotype was counted only a few times. The chain uses TRBV7-9 and TRBJ1-4; D is unclear. The CDR3 is made up of 13 amino acids. CDR1 and CDR2 (germline): SEHNR, FQNEAQ (reference sequence). V shed 10 bases and J shed 10 bases, with 19 bases lying between them. CDR3 sequence reads: CATQKETASKLFF. The CDR3 DNA reads as TGTGCCACGCAAAAGGAGACTGCATCAAAACTGTTTTTT.

This clonotype appeared many times. V gene TRBV4-1 combines with J gene TRBJ2-7; maybe TRBD2 (6 bases). CDR3 length equals 16 residues. Between the trimmed V and J ends, which lost 0 bases and 0 bases, there was a span of 12 bases. Germline V gene sequence: CDR1 MGHRA, CDR2 YSYEKL. CDR3 DNA: TGCGCCAGCAGCCAAGATCCAGCGGGCCTCTCCTACGAGCAGTACTTC. Translating gives CASSQDPAGLSYEQYF.

This chain uses TRBV5-1 with TRBJ2-5; possibly TRBD2 for D (6 bases). CDR1 is SGHRS, CDR2 YFSETQ, per germline. The CDR3 length is 15 residues. The V end lost 0 bases, the J end lost 3 bases, and 12 bases lay between the germline ends. The CDR3 spells CASSLGFGGKETQYF. CDR3 in DNA: TGCGCCAGCAGCTTGGGGTTCGGGGGAAAAGAGACCCAGTACTTC.

The rearrangement links TRBV4-1 to TRBJ2-5; D call uncertain. CDR1 is MGHRA, CDR2 YSYEKL, per germline. V was clipped by 5 bases and J by 4 bases, with 17 bases between them. The CDR3 runs 15 residues. DNA of the CDR3: TGCGCCAGCAGCGTGGGTCGTGGGCGAGGAGAGACCCAGTACTTC. Its protein product is CASSVGRGRGETQYF.

This clonotype was seen more than once but under ten times. V usage is TRBV11-2 and J usage is TRBJ2-7; possible D gene TRBD2, 6 bases. This CDR3 spans 14 amino acids. Between the trimmed V and J ends, which lost 5 bases and 6 bases, there was a span of 17 bases. Per germline, CDR1 SGHAT and CDR2 FQNNGV. Here the CDR3 reads CASSNLALSGEQYF. In DNA form, the CDR3 reads TGTGCCAGCAGCAACCTAGCGCTCAGCGGCGAGCAGTACTTC.

At least ten counts were recorded for this clonotype. The chain recombines TRBV11-3 with TRBJ1-1, with D hard to call. V lost 0 bases, J lost 4 bases, and 6 bases lay in between. The CDR3 is 13 amino acids. CDR1 and CDR2 (germline): SGHNT, YENEEA. The CDR3 loop is CASSLEGGTEAFF. The CDR3 region has the DNA TGTGCCAGCAGCTTAGAGGGTGGCACTGAAGCTTTCTTT.

This clonotype was observed many times. V usage is TRBV12-3 or TRBV12-4 and J usage is TRBJ1-2, with D possibly TRBD1 on 6 matching bases. The CDR3 is 13 amino acids. Trimming removed 1 base from V and 8 bases from J, with 11 bases in between. CDR3: CASSLGPGDGYTF. Here the CDR3 DNA reads TGTGCCAGCAGTTTAGGGCCAGGGGACGGCTACACCTTC.

This clonotype was seen a few times. This chain connects TRBV5-1 to TRBJ1-1, with a possible D match to TRBD1 (5 bases). The CDR3 runs 14 residues. Germline assignment: CDR1 SGHRS and CDR2 YFSETQ. V was pared by 6 bases and J by 2 bases, with 14 bases between. The CDR3 loop reads CASNDGQPNTEAFF. The DNA for the CDR3 is TGCGCCAGCAACGACGGACAACCTAACACTGAAGCTTTCTTT.

This clonotype was detected a few times. This sequence joins TRBV24-1 and TRBJ2-3; no firm D call. Trimming removed 2 bases at V and 0 bases at J, with 8 bases between. The CDR3 length is 15 residues. Germline V gene sequence: CDR1 KGHDR, CDR2 SFDVKD. The CDR3, as DNA: TGTGCCACCAGTGATTCGGGCAGAAGCACAGATACGCAGTATTTT. It codes for CATSDSGRSTDTQYF.

The chain links TRBV29-1 to TRBJ2-5; 10 bases are shared with TRBD1. This CDR3 has 14 residues. Germline values: CDR1 SQVTM, CDR2 ANQGSEA. After removal of 3 bases from V and 4 bases from J, the junction contained 5 bases not matched to a gene. The CDR3 reads CSVEDRGGGETQYF. The CDR3 DNA is TGCAGCGTTGAGGACAGGGGGGGAGGAGAGACCCAGTACTTC.

In regard to this clonotype: A read error is possible here, since a much larger clone lies one base away. The chain uses TRBV19 and TRBJ2-4; perhaps TRBD2 as D (6 bases). This CDR3 has 15 residues. Looked up from germline, CDR1 is LNHDA and CDR2 is SQIVND (reference sequence). CDR3 loop: CASSIRRVARNIQYF. The CDR3 DNA reads as TGTGCCAGTAGTATTAGGAGGGTAGCCAGAAACATTCAGTACTTC.

The rearrangement joins TRBV29-1 to TRBJ2-3, with 13 bases matching TRBD2. The CDR3 contains 16 residues. Germline V CDR1 and CDR2: SQVTM, ANQGSEA. CDR3 amino acids: CPTSGTSGASTDTQYF. CDR3 bases: TGCCCCACATCCGGGACTAGCGGGGCTAGCACAGATACGCAGTATTTT.

This clonotype was counted only a few times. The chain is built from TRBV6-5 and TRBJ2-1; 8 bases agree with TRBD2. The CDR3 consists of 16 residues. The V segment lost 1 base and the J segment 4 bases; nucleotides outside the gene matches: 6. Germline-derived CDR1 and CDR2 are MNHEY and SVGAGI. CDR3 residues: CASSYFGTRGYNEQFF. The CDR3 DNA is TGTGCCAGCAGTTACTTCGGGACTAGGGGTTACAATGAGCAGTTCTTC.

The sample holds a few counts of this clonotype. V is TRBV6-4 and J is TRBJ1-4; perhaps TRBD1 as D (6 bases). CDR3 size: 12 residues. The germline gives CDR1 MRHNA, CDR2 SNTAGT. V was trimmed by 8 bases and J by 7 bases, leaving 11 bases between them. The CDR3 DNA is TGTGCCAGCCAGGACAGTGTTGAAAAACTGTTTTTT. It codes for CASQDSVEKLFF.

The V call is TRBV7-2, the J call TRBJ2-1; the D gene is possibly TRBD1 (6 bases). CDR1 and CDR2 (germline): SGHTA, FQGNSA. Trimming removed 9 bases from V and 5 bases from J, with 17 bases in between. The CDR3 totals 14 residues. CDR3 DNA sequence: TGTGCCAGTGGGGGCAGGGTAACCAACAATGAGCAGTTCTTC. Protein product: CASGGRVTNNEQFF. The variable domain in full, with the rest retrieved from reference TRBV7-2 and TRBJ2-1, is GAGVSQSPSNKVTEKGKDVELRCDPISGHTALYWYRQSLGQGLEFLIYFQGNSAPDKSGLPSDRFSAERTGGSVSTLTIQRTQQEDSAVYLCASGGRVTNNEQFFGPGTRLTVL.

This clonotype was seen a handful of times. The chain couples TRBV5-1 to TRBJ1-3, with 9 bases that match TRBD1. V lost 3 bases to trimming and J lost 2 bases; unmatched junction nucleotides: 6. This CDR3 spans 16 amino acids. Germline V gives CDR1 SGHRS, CDR2 YFSETQ. Here the CDR3 reads CASSSDRGSAGNTIYF. The DNA for the CDR3 is TGCGCCAGCAGCTCGGACAGGGGATCTGCTGGAAACACCATATATTTT.